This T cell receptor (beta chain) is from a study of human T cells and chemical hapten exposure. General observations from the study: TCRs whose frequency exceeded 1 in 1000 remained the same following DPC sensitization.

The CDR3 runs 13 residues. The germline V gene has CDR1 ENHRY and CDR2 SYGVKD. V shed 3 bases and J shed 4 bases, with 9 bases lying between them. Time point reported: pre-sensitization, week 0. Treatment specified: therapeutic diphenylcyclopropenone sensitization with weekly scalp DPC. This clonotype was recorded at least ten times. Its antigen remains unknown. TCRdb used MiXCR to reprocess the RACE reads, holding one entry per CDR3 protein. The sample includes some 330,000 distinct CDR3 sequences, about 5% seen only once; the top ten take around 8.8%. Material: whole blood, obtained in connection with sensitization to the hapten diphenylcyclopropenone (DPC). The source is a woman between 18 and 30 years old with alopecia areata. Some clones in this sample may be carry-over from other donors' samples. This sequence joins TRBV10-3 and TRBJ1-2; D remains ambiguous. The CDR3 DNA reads TGTGCCATCAGTGAAAAGGTTACCTATGGCTACACCTTC. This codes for CAISEKVTYGYTF.